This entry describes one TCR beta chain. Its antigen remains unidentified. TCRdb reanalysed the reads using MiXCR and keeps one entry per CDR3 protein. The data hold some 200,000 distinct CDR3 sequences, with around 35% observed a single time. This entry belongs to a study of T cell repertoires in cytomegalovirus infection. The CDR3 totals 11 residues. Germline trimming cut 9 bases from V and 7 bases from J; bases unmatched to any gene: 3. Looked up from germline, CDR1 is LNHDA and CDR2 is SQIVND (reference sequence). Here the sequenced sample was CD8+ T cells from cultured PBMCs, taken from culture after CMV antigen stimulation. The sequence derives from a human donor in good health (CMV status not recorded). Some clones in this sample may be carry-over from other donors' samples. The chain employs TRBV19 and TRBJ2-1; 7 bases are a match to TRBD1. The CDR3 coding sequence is TGTGCCAGCAACAGGGGTAATGAGCAGTTCTTC. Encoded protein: CASNRGNEQFF. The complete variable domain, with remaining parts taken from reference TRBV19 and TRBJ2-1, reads DGGITQSPKYLFRKEGQNVTLSCEQNLNHDAMYWYRQDPGQGLRLIYYSQIVNDFQKGDIAEGYSVSREKKESFPLTVTSAQKNPTAFYLCASNRGNEQFFGPGTRLTVL.